This T cell receptor (beta chain) comes out of a study of CD8 T cells in Susac syndrome. Study as a whole: Blood was drawn from patients with Susac syndrome. At that point, they were therapy-naive, on corticosteroids, or on intravenous immunoglobulin alone.

Negative isolation yielded the CD8+ and CD4+ T cells, while FACS enriched the TEMRA cells. Random hexamers primed reverse transcription of roughly 0.45 to 1 ug RNA. An immunoSEQ multiplex PCR generated amplified TCR beta CDR3 products spanning 54 Vbeta and 13 Jbeta. TCRdb re-analysed the immunoSEQ multiplex PCR reads in MiXCR, keeping a single row per CDR3 protein. Among roughly 220,000 distinct CDR3 sequences listed, approximately 94% were seen once. Study results and limitations: The study conceded that relatively few individuals underwent its TCR sequencing and HLA analysis.

Germline lookup yields CDR1 LNHDA and CDR2 SQIVND (reference sequence). This CDR3 comprises 14 residues. The V gene lost 1 base and the J gene lost 5 bases, with 9 bases spanning the gap. Comments on this clonotype: Antigen: not known.

What was sequenced was CD4+ T cells from PBMCs. The V and J genes are TRBV19 and TRBJ1-5; no firm D call. The receptor was isolated from a human donor with Susac syndrome. CDR3 protein: CASSIVGNDQPQHF. The CDR3 DNA reads as TGTGCCAGTAGTATAGTAGGCAACGATCAGCCCCAGCATTTT.